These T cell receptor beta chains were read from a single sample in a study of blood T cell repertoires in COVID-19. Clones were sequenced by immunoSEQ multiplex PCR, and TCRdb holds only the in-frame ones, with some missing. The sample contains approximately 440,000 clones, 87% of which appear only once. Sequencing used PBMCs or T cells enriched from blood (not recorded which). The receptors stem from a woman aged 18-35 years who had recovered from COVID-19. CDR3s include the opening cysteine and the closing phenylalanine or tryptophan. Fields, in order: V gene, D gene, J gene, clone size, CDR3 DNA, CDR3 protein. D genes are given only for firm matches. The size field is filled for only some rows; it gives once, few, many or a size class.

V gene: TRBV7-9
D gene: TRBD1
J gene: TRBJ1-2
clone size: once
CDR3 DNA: TGTGCCAGCAGCGTTCTAAGGACAGGCGAGCCGACCTATGGCTACACCTTC
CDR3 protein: CASSVLRTGEPTYGYTF

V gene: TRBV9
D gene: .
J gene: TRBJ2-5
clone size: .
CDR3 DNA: TGTGCCAGCAGCGTTAGACTAGACCGTGGCGAGACCCAGTACTTC
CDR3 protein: CASSVRLDRGETQYF

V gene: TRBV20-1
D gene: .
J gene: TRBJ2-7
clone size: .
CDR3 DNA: TGCAGTGCTAGTCGAGGTTCCCTCGGGACTTCCATCTACGAGCAGTACTTC
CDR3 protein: CSASRGSLGTSIYEQYF

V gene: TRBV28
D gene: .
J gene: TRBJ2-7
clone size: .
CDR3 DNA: TGTGCCAGCAGTCCTAGGCGGGACGAGCAGTACTTC
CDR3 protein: CASSPRRDEQYF

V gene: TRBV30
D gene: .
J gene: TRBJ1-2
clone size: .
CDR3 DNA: TGTGCCTGGAATAAACAGGGACCCTATGGCTACACCTTC
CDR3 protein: CAWNKQGPYGYTF

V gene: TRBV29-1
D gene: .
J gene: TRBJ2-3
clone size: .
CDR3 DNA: TGCAGCGTTGAAAACAGGGACAGCACAGATACGCAGTATTTT
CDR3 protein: CSVENRDSTDTQYF

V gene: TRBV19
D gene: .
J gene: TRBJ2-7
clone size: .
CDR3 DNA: TGTGCCAGTAGTAGAGGCGGGGCTAACTACGAGCAGTACTTC
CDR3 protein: CASSRGGANYEQYF

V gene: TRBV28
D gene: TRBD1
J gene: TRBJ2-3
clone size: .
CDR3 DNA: TGTGCCAGCAGCCCCACAGGGGGAGATACGCAGTATTTT
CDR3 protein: CASSPTGGDTQYF

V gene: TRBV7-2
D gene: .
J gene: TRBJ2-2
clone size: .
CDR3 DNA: TGTGCCAGCAGCTTGGCTCGGGGCGGGGAGCTGTTTTTT
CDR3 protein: CASSLARGGELFF

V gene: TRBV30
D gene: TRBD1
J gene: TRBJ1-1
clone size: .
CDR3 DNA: TGTGCCTGGTCGGGACAGGTTAACACTGAAGCTTTCTTT
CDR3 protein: CAWSGQVNTEAFF

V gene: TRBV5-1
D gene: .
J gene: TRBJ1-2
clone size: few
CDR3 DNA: TGCGCCAGCACCCTAGACATAACAGGCGAAGGCTACACCTTC
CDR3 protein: CASTLDITGEGYTF

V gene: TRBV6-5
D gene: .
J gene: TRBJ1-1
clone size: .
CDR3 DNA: TGTGCCAGCAGCTCGGGGGGAGCCCATGAAGCTTTCTTT
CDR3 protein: CASSSGGAHEAFF

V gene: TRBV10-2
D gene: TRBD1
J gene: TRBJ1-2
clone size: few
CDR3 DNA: TGCGCCAGCGGACAGGGGAACTATGGCTACACCTTC
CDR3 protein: CASGQGNYGYTF

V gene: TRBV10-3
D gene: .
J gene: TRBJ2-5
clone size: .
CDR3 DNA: TGTGCCATCAGTGAGCAGGGGGAGACCCAGTACTTC
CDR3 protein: CAISEQGETQYF

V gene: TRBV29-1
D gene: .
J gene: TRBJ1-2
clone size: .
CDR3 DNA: TGCAGCGTTGACCCCGGGGAAATTAATGGCTACACCTTC
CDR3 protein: CSVDPGEINGYTF

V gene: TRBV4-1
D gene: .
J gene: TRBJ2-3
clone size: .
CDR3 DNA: TGCGCCAGCAGCCAAGTCCTAGCCCCAGATACGCAGTATTTT
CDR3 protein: CASSQVLAPDTQYF

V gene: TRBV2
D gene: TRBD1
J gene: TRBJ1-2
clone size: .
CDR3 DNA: TGTGCCAGCAGGGGACAGGACTTAAACTATGGCTACACCTTC
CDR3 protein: CASRGQDLNYGYTF